These 30 T cell receptor beta chains share one sample of origin, sequenced in a study of blood T cell repertoires in COVID-19. Profiling relied on immunoSEQ multiplex PCR, and the TCRdb table lists in-frame clones only, not all of them. The table includes approximately 250,000 clones, approximately 80% detected once. Sequenced material: peripheral blood. The receptor source for this set is a man aged 60-69 years with acute or convalescent COVID-19.

This clone was detected a few times. The rearrangement joins TRBV5-1 to TRBJ1-1; D unresolved. The CDR3 runs 13 residues. Germline CDR1 reads SGHRS; CDR2 reads YFSETQ. The ends were cut back, 4 bases at V and 7 bases at J, with 14 bases in the middle. CDR3 sequence reads: CASSPQEESEAFF. The CDR3 DNA reads TGCGCCAGCAGCCCTCAGGAGGAGAGTGAAGCTTTCTTT.

V and J are TRBV19 and TRBJ2-1; 9 positions agree with TRBD2. CDR3 length: 14 residues. V gave up 8 bases and J gave up 6 bases; unmatched junction bases: 8. Germline V gene sequence: CDR1 LNHDA, CDR2 SQIVND (reference sequence). The CDR3: CASRRAGGPNEQFF. Written as DNA, the CDR3 is TGTGCCAGTCGGCGCGCGGGAGGGCCCAATGAGCAGTTCTTC.

The chain employs TRBV5-6 and TRBJ1-4, with D unclear. V was shortened by 6 bases and J by 10 bases, with 13 bases between the two germline ends. CDR3 length: 12 amino acids. Looked up from germline, CDR1 is SGHDT and CDR2 is YYEEEE. CDR3 sequence reads: CASNSAGGKLFF. The CDR3 DNA follows: TGTGCCAGCAACTCCGCAGGTGGAAAACTGTTTTTT.

Details on this clone: Other nucleotide sequences in the sample specify the same CDR3. The V gene is TRBV7-9, the J gene TRBJ1-2; 11 bases map to TRBD1. Germline assignment: CDR1 SEHNR and CDR2 FQNEAQ (reference sequence). This CDR3 has 14 residues. V was pared by 3 bases and J by 6 bases, with 3 bases of the junction left unmatched. The CDR3 bases are TGTGCCAGCAGCTTGGACAGGGGGCGCGATGGCTACACCTTC. Protein: CASSLDRGRDGYTF. The variable domain in full, with the rest retrieved from reference TRBV7-9 and TRBJ1-2, is DTGVSQNPRHKITKRGQNVTFRCDPISEHNRLYWYRQTLGQGPEFLTYFQNEAQLEKSRLLSDRFSAERPKGSFSTLEIQRTEQGDSAMYLCASSLDRGRDGYTFGSGTRLTVV.

This clone was observed a handful of times. The rearrangement uses TRBV13 and TRBJ2-3; 7 nucleotides agree with TRBD1. Germline V gives CDR1 PRHDT, CDR2 FYEKMQ (reference sequence). This CDR3 is built from 16 residues. V was clipped by 4 bases and J by 2 bases; unmatched bases: 9. CDR3: CASSSLRDRHTDTQYF. CDR3 bases: TGTGCCAGCAGCTCACTCCGGGACAGACACACAGATACGCAGTATTTT.

V gene TRBV7-2 combines with J gene TRBJ1-1; 8 nucleotides align to TRBD1. This CDR3 spans 14 amino acids. Germline values: CDR1 SGHTA, CDR2 FQGNSA. The ends lost 4 bases at V and 1 base at J; junction bases unmatched: 2. The CDR3 loop is CASSSGTGNTEAFF. The DNA of the CDR3 is TGTGCCAGCAGCTCTGGGACAGGGAACACTGAAGCTTTCTTT.

V is TRBV29-1 and J is TRBJ1-4; D is uncertain. Germline assignment: CDR1 SQVTM and CDR2 ANQGSEA. Trimming took 7 bases from V and 8 from J, leaving 11 bases between them. This CDR3 region has 11 residues. The chain's CDR3 is CSGELGEKLFF. The DNA of the CDR3 is TGCAGCGGCGAACTAGGGGAAAAACTGTTTTTT.

This clone was seen only once. The chain combines TRBV7-3 with TRBJ2-4, with TRBD2 identical over 13 bases. The CDR3 consists of 16 residues. V shed 5 bases and J 4 bases; nucleotides not matched to a gene: 5. CDR1 is SGHTA and CDR2 is FQGTGA in the germline V gene. The CDR3 nucleotides read TGTGCCAGCAGCCTGGGGACTAGCGGGATTAAAAACATTCAGTACTTC. It is translated as CASSLGTSGIKNIQYF.

This chain uses TRBV6-2 or TRBV6-3 with TRBJ1-5; D uncertain. Germline V lookup: CDR1 MNHEY, CDR2 SVGEGT. The CDR3 spans 13 residues. V was shortened by 4 bases and J by 5 bases, with 9 bases between the two germline ends. CDR3 DNA: TGTGCCAGCAGTTCCCCTGTATATCAGCCCCAGCATTTT. As protein: CASSSPVYQPQHF.

The chain is built from TRBV4-1 and TRBJ2-2; tentatively, D is TRBD2 (6 bases). The CDR3 spans 16 residues. Looked up from germline, CDR1 is MGHRA and CDR2 is YSYEKL. The V and J ends lost 1 base and 5 bases respectively, with 14 bases between them. CDR3 region: CASSQVPWGGTGELFF. The CDR3 region has the DNA TGCGCCAGCAGCCAAGTGCCATGGGGAGGAACCGGGGAGCTGTTTTTT.

The V and J genes are TRBV6-6 and TRBJ2-1; D perhaps matches TRBD1 (6 bases). V was shortened by 6 bases and J by 4 bases, with 13 bases between the two germline ends. CDR1 and CDR2 (germline): MNHNY, SVGAGI (reference sequence). This CDR3 has 14 residues. The chain's CDR3 is CASSSSGTYNEQFF. Here the CDR3 DNA reads TGTGCCAGCAGCTCGTCGGGGACATACAATGAGCAGTTCTTC.

The V and J genes are TRBV7-9 and TRBJ2-7; TRBD1 matches at 7 bases. The CDR3 runs to 14 residues. The V gene end was trimmed by 6 bases and the J gene end by 2 bases; junction bases not matched to a gene: 7. Germline V gives CDR1 SEHNR, CDR2 FQNEAQ (reference sequence). CDR3 protein: CASSTRDSAYEQYF. The CDR3 bases are TGTGCCAGCAGTACCCGGGACAGTGCCTACGAGCAGTACTTC.

There are a few counts of this clone. The chain is built from TRBV5-1 and TRBJ1-6, with TRBD1 identical over 7 bases. This CDR3 region has 15 residues. The junction had 7 bases not matched to a gene; V was cut back by 4 bases and J by 6 bases. Germline V gene sequence: CDR1 SGHRS, CDR2 YFSETQ. In nucleotides, the CDR3 is TGCGCCAGCAGCCTGGGGGGGACAGCTAATTCACCCCTCCACTTT. Amino acids: CASSLGGTANSPLHF. Full variable domain (outside the CDR3, taken from reference TRBV5-1 and TRBJ1-6): KAGVTQTPRYLIKTRGQQVTLSCSPISGHRSVSWYQQTPGQGLQFLFEYFSETQRNKGNFPGRFSGRQFSNSRSEMNVSTLELGDSALYLCASSLGGTANSPLHFGNGTRLTVT.

The rearrangement joins TRBV18 to TRBJ2-1; perhaps TRBD2 as D (5 bases). The CDR3 spans 15 residues. Germline CDR1 is KGHSH and CDR2 is LQKENI. V lost 0 bases to trimming and J lost 5 bases, with 11 bases between them. The CDR3 sequence: CASSPPQVGDNEQFF. CDR3 bases: TGTGCCAGCTCACCACCACAAGTGGGAGACAATGAGCAGTTCTTC. The whole variable domain, filled in from reference TRBV18 and TRBJ2-1, reads NAGVMQNPRHLVRRRGQEARLRCSPMKGHSHVYWYRQLPEEGLKFMVYLQKENIIDESGMPKERFSAEFPKEGPSILRIQQVVRGDSAAYFCASSPPQVGDNEQFFGPGTRLTVL.

The V call is TRBV24-1, the J call TRBJ2-1, with 9 positions matching TRBD2. J lost 5 bases, V lost 3 bases, and 7 bases had no gene match. The CDR3 contains 16 residues. Germline V gene data show CDR1 as KGHDR and CDR2 as SFDVKD. The CDR3 nucleotides read TGTGCCACCAGTGATCCGGGACTAGCACCAAACAATGAGCAGTTCTTC. This sequence encodes CATSDPGLAPNNEQFF.

The chain joins TRBV4-1 to TRBJ1-2, with D possibly matching TRBD1 (5 bases). The V gene's germline CDR1 is MGHRA and CDR2 YSYEKL. The CDR3 loop spans 16 amino acids. V lost 1 base and J lost 6, with 18 bases in between. The CDR3 region is CASSQVPGGGWDGYTF. DNA for the CDR3: TGCGCCAGCAGCCAAGTCCCCGGGGGAGGTTGGGATGGCTACACCTTC.

The rearrangement joins TRBV7-3 to TRBJ2-2; TRBD1 aligns across 11 bases. The CDR3 length is 17 residues. The trim removed 2 bases at V and 6 bases at J, leaving 8 bases unmatched. Germline V CDR1 and CDR2: SGHTA, FQGTGA. CDR3 in DNA: TGTGCCAGCAGCTTAGCGGGACAGGGGGATTACGCCGGGGAGCTGTTTTTT. Its translation is CASSLAGQGDYAGELFF.

The chain is built from TRBV18 and TRBJ1-2; 7 bases match TRBD1. After removal of 3 bases from V and 7 bases from J, the junction contained 8 bases not matched to a gene. The germline CDR1 and CDR2 sequences are KGHSH and LQKENI. The length of the CDR3 is 14 residues. CDR3 protein: CASSPPGQVAGYTF. The CDR3 DNA is TGTGCCAGCTCACCTCCAGGACAGGTAGCTGGCTACACCTTC.

The chain employs TRBV4-1 and TRBJ1-1; D possibly corresponds to TRBD1 (5 bases). CDR1 and CDR2 (germline): MGHRA, YSYEKL. The germline V and J ends were trimmed by 1 base and 1 base, with 10 bases remaining between them. This CDR3 is built from 15 residues. The chain's CDR3 is CASSQAPGSNTEAFF. The CDR3 nucleotides are TGCGCCAGCAGCCAAGCTCCAGGGTCGAACACTGAAGCTTTCTTT.

Written as DNA, the CDR3 is TGCGCCAGCAGCTTCCGGGACAGGGGCGACGAGCAGTACTTC. Its translation: CASSFRDRGDEQYF. The genes are TRBV5-1 and TRBJ2-7, with TRBD1 matching 10 bases. V dropped 2 bases and J dropped 5; count of bases not matched to a gene: 4. The CDR3 spans 14 residues. Per germline, CDR1 SGHRS and CDR2 YFSETQ. The whole variable domain, filled in from reference TRBV5-1 and TRBJ2-7, reads KAGVTQTPRYLIKTRGQQVTLSCSPISGHRSVSWYQQTPGQGLQFLFEYFSETQRNKGNFPGRFSGRQFSNSRSEMNVSTLELGDSALYLCASSFRDRGDEQYFGPGTRLTVT.

This rearrangement joins TRBV18 to TRBJ2-5; D is undetermined. Looked up from germline, CDR1 is KGHSH and CDR2 is LQKENI. The CDR3 sequence is 15 residues long. Between the trimmed V and J ends, which lost 0 bases and 3 bases, there was a span of 11 bases. The CDR3 nucleotides read TGTGCCAGCTCACCACCCTCAATGCGGAAAGAGACCCAGTACTTC. Amino acid sequence: CASSPPSMRKETQYF. Variable domain in full (rest from reference TRBV18 and TRBJ2-5): NAGVMQNPRHLVRRRGQEARLRCSPMKGHSHVYWYRQLPEEGLKFMVYLQKENIIDESGMPKERFSAEFPKEGPSILRIQQVVRGDSAAYFCASSPPSMRKETQYFGPGTRLLVL.

This sequence joins TRBV7-2 and TRBJ1-1, with 8 bases matching TRBD1. Germline CDR1 is SGHTA and CDR2 is FQGNSA. This CDR3 comprises 12 residues. J gave up 13 bases and V 5 bases, and 9 bases lay outside the gene matches. CDR3 coding DNA: TGTGCCAGCAGCGTGGACAGGGCGAAAGTTTTCTTT. Its protein product is CASSVDRAKVFF.

This chain connects TRBV19 to TRBJ1-6; no definite D call. Trimming pared 3 bases from V and 7 bases from J, leaving 16 bases between. This CDR3 spans 16 amino acids. From germline, CDR1 is LNHDA and CDR2 SQIVND (reference sequence). The CDR3 region has the DNA TGTGCCAGTAGTATGGGCCGATTTTGGGAGAATTCACCCCTCCACTTT. Translating it yields CASSMGRFWENSPLHF.

The CDR3 loop is CAWRATGKGQPQHF. The CDR3 nucleotides read TGTGCCTGGAGGGCCACAGGGAAAGGTCAGCCCCAGCATTTT. This chain joins TRBV30 and TRBJ1-5; weak D call: TRBD1 (6 bases). The CDR3 consists of 14 residues. The ends were cut back, 3 bases at V and 6 bases at J, with 15 bases in the middle. Per the germline V gene, CDR1 is GTSNPN and CDR2 is SVGIG (reference sequence).

The chain links TRBV3-1 (or the pseudogene TRBV3-2) to TRBJ2-3; weak D call: TRBD1 (7 bases). There are 14 residues in the CDR3. The V and J ends lost 5 bases and 1 base respectively, with 10 bases between them. Per germline, CDR1 LGHDT and CDR2 YNNKEL (reference sequence). The CDR3 spells CASSDREGTDTQYF. CDR3 DNA: TGTGCCAGCAGCGACAGGGAGGGCACAGATACGCAGTATTTT.

This clone was detected a few times. The chain uses TRBV3-1 (or the pseudogene TRBV3-2) and TRBJ1-5, with 8 bases matching TRBD1. The germline CDR1 and CDR2 sequences are LGHDT and YNNKEL (reference sequence). CDR3 length: 17 residues. V gave up 2 bases and J gave up 4 bases; unmatched junction bases: 10. CDR3 protein: CASSQLGGTGGNQPQHF. The CDR3 DNA reads TGTGCCAGCAGCCAATTGGGGGGAACAGGGGGGAATCAGCCCCAGCATTTT.

The table lists this clone with a count of one. The chain is built from TRBV19 and TRBJ2-7; 7 bases are shared with TRBD2. Looked up from germline, CDR1 is LNHDA and CDR2 is SQIVND (reference sequence). This CDR3 has 14 residues. The V gene end was trimmed by 3 bases and the J gene end by 3 bases; junction bases not matched to a gene: 5. The CDR3 reads CASSIQGGYYEQYF. In nucleotides, the CDR3 is TGTGCCAGTAGTATTCAGGGAGGGTACTACGAGCAGTACTTC.

V gene TRBV5-8 combines with J gene TRBJ2-2; tentative D call: TRBD2 (5 bases). Between the trimmed V and J ends, which lost 0 bases and 8 bases, there was a span of 8 bases. The germline V gene encodes CDR1 SGHTS and CDR2 YDEGEE. The CDR3 runs 13 residues. CDR3 coding DNA: TGTGCCAGCAGCTTGGTCGAGCGGGGGGAGCTGTTTTTT. It is translated as CASSLVERGELFF.

This clone was detected only once. The rearrangement uses TRBV6-5 and TRBJ2-1; 12 nucleotides agree with TRBD2. V was clipped by 0 bases and J by 10 bases; unmatched bases: 4. From germline, CDR1 is MNHEY and CDR2 SVGAGI. CDR3 length equals 15 residues. CDR3 amino acids: CASSYSTSGGREQFF. In nucleotides, the CDR3 is TGTGCCAGCAGTTACTCGACTAGCGGGGGTCGGGAGCAGTTCTTC.

The chain combines TRBV30 with TRBJ2-1; possible D gene TRBD1, 6 bases. The CDR3 sequence is 13 residues long. V was cut by 4 bases and J by 8 bases, with 15 bases left in between. Germline V gives CDR1 GTSNPN, CDR2 SVGIG (reference sequence). The CDR3 spells CAWNGQRSDEQFF. CDR3 bases: TGTGCCTGGAATGGACAGCGTAGCGATGAGCAGTTCTTC. The whole variable domain, remainder taken from reference TRBV30 and TRBJ2-1, is SQTIHQWPATLVQPVGSPLSLECTVEGTSNPNLYWYRQAAGRGLQLLFYSVGIGQISSEVPQNLSASRPQDRQFILSSKKLLLSDSGFYLCAWNGQRSDEQFFGPGTRLTVL.